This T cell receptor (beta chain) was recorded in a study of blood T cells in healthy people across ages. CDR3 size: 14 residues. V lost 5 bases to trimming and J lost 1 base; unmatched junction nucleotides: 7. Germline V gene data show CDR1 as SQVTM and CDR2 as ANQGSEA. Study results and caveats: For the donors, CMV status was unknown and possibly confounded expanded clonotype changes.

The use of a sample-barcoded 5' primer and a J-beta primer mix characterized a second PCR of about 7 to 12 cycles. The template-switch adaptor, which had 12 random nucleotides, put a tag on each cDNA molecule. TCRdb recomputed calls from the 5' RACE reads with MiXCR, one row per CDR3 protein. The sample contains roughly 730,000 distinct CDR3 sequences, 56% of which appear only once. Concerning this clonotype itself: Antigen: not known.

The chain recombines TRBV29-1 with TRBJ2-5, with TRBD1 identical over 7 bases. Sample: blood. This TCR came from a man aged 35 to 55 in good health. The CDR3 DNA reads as TGCAGCGTTCCCCGTGGGACAGTCCAAGAGACCCAGTACTTC. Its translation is CSVPRGTVQETQYF.